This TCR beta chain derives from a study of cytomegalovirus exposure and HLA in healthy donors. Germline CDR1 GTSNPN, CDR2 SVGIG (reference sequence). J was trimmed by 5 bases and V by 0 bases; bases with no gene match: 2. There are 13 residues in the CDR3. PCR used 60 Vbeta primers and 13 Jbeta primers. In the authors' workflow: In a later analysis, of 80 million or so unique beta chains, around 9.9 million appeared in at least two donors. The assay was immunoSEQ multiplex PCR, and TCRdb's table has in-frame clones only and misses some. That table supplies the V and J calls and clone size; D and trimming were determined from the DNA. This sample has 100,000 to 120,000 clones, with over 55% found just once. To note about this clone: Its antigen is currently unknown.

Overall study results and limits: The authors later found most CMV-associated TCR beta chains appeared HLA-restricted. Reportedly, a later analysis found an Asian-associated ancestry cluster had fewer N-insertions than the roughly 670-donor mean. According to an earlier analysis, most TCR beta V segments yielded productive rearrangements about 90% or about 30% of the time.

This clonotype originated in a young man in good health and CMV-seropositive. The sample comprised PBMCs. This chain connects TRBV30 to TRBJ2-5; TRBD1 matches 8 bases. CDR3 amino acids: CAWSVTGGETQYF. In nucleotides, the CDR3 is TGTGCCTGGAGTGTTACAGGGGGGGAGACCCAGTACTTC.